Reported below is one T cell receptor beta chain. Its antigen is currently unknown. Expressed TCRB transcripts were sequenced because the entire RNA isolate underwent reverse transcription. A few million reads were obtained on average from naive, central memory and regulatory T cell samples. Repertoires were generated with immunoSEQ multiplex PCR, while TCRdb's copy carries only in-frame clones and drops some. The data hold a few hundred thousand clones, with approximately 15% observed a single time. Populations isolated by sorting all had purity greater than 95%. V was trimmed by 3 bases and J by 0 bases, leaving 10 bases between them. The CDR3 spans 15 residues. Per the germline V gene, CDR1 is SGHTA and CDR2 is FQGNSA. The sample belongs to a study of beta chain features in type 1 diabetes. Study-wide points: Healthy donors had naive, central memory and Treg TCRB repertoires that appeared less similar than those seen among patients. TCRB CDR3s from Type 1 diabetes patients were moderately but significantly shorter in all four CD4+ subsets.

The receptor comes from a man aged 25-45 years with type 1 diabetes. The chain employs TRBV7-2 and TRBJ2-3; D not certain. The sample consisted of naive CD4+ T cells from blood. CDR3 residues: CASSLSATSTDTQYF. CDR3 in DNA: TGTGCCAGCAGCTTGAGCGCAACTAGCACAGATACGCAGTATTTT. The whole variable domain, remainder taken from reference TRBV7-2 and TRBJ2-3, is GAGVSQSPSNKVTEKGKDVELRCDPISGHTALYWYRQSLGQGLEFLIYFQGNSAPDKSGLPSDRFSAERTGGSVSTLTIQRTQQEDSAVYLCASSLSATSTDTQYFGPGTRLTVL.